These T cell receptor beta chains were read from a single sample in a study of cytomegalovirus exposure and HLA in healthy donors. This table comes from immunoSEQ multiplex PCR, and its TCRdb copy is limited to in-frame clones, with some not included. The table shows approximately 160,000 clones, with more than 60% occurring only once. The sequenced sample was PBMCs. These receptors were obtained from a woman in her forties or fifties in good health and CMV-seropositive. Each CDR3 is given with its conserved first and last residue. Fields, in order: clone size, V gene, J gene, D gene, CDR3 protein, CDR3 DNA. The D gene is left open where the match is weak. Size is omitted from some rows. Given values are once, few, many or a class for expanded clones.

clone_size: NA
v_call: TRBV6-1
j_call: TRBJ2-7
d_call: TRBD1
cdr3_aa: CASSLDRGGYEQYF
cdr3_nt: TGTGCCAGCAGTTTGGACAGGGGGGGTTACGAGCAGTACTTC

clone_size: few
v_call: TRBV18
j_call: TRBJ2-7
d_call: TRBD1
cdr3_aa: CASSPPPNRGMGEQYF
cdr3_nt: TGTGCCAGCTCACCACCGCCGAACAGGGGAATGGGAGAGCAGTACTTC

clone_size: NA
v_call: TRBV7-9
j_call: TRBJ1-4
d_call: TRBD1
cdr3_aa: CSSSPPAGGNEKLFF
cdr3_nt: TGTTCCAGCAGTCCCCCGGCAGGGGGGAATGAAAAACTGTTTTTT

clone_size: NA
v_call: TRBV30
j_call: TRBJ2-3
d_call: NA
cdr3_aa: CAWSRRDTQYF
cdr3_nt: TGTGCCTGGAGCAGGAGGGATACGCAGTATTTT

clone_size: NA
v_call: TRBV7-6
j_call: TRBJ2-7
d_call: NA
cdr3_aa: CASGAGPSYEQYF
cdr3_nt: TGTGCCAGCGGCGCGGGTCCCTCCTACGAGCAGTACTTC

clone_size: NA
v_call: TRBV5-1
j_call: TRBJ2-2
d_call: TRBD2
cdr3_aa: CASSLLAQSNTGELFF
cdr3_nt: TGCGCCAGCAGCTTACTAGCGCAATCGAACACCGGGGAGCTGTTTTTT

clone_size: NA
v_call: TRBV6-1
j_call: TRBJ1-5
d_call: NA
cdr3_aa: CASSRGQLNQPQHF
cdr3_nt: TGTGCCTCCTCCCGTGGGCAGCTAAATCAGCCCCAGCATTTT

clone_size: NA
v_call: TRBV5-1
j_call: TRBJ1-6
d_call: NA
cdr3_aa: CASSLVSANQENSPLHF
cdr3_nt: TGCGCCAGCAGCTTGGTTTCGGCCAATCAGGAAAATTCACCCCTCCACTTT

clone_size: once
v_call: TRBV7-3
j_call: TRBJ2-3
d_call: TRBD2
cdr3_aa: CASSPTGGREFGSDTQYF
cdr3_nt: TGTGCCAGCAGCCCTACGGGGGGGAGGGAGTTTGGCTCAGATACGCAGTATTTT

clone_size: once
v_call: TRBV13
j_call: TRBJ1-6
d_call: NA
cdr3_aa: CASSLDGPGGSPLHF
cdr3_nt: TGTGCCAGCAGCTTAGATGGCCCCGGGGGTTCACCCCTCCACTTT

clone_size: once
v_call: TRBV10-3
j_call: TRBJ2-7
d_call: TRBD1
cdr3_aa: CAISGRSDRAFSYEQYF
cdr3_nt: TGTGCCATCAGTGGGAGGAGCGACAGGGCCTTCTCCTACGAGCAGTACTTC

clone_size: once
v_call: TRBV5-1
j_call: TRBJ2-3
d_call: TRBD2
cdr3_aa: CASSWTGGDDTQYF
cdr3_nt: TGCGCCAGCAGCTGGACTGGGGGGGATGATACGCAGTATTTT

clone_size: NA
v_call: TRBV27
j_call: TRBJ1-2
d_call: TRBD1
cdr3_aa: CASSVAGGASGYTF
cdr3_nt: TGTGCCAGCAGTGTCGCAGGGGGCGCATCTGGCTACACCTTC

clone_size: NA
v_call: TRBV2
j_call: TRBJ1-2
d_call: NA
cdr3_aa: CASSEGRAENYGYTF
cdr3_nt: TGTGCCAGCAGTGAAGGCAGAGCGGAAAACTATGGCTACACCTTC

clone_size: NA
v_call: TRBV19
j_call: TRBJ2-5
d_call: NA
cdr3_aa: CASSIGERETQYF
cdr3_nt: TGTGCCAGTAGTATAGGGGAGAGAGAGACCCAGTACTTC

clone_size: NA
v_call: TRBV5-1
j_call: TRBJ1-1
d_call: TRBD1
cdr3_aa: CASSLGVTGSTEAFF
cdr3_nt: TGCGCCAGCAGCTTGGGTGTGACAGGGTCCACTGAAGCTTTCTTT

clone_size: once
v_call: TRBV18
j_call: TRBJ1-5
d_call: NA
cdr3_aa: CASSPDSNSNQPQHF
cdr3_nt: TGTGCCAGCTCACCTGACAGTAATAGCAATCAGCCCCAGCATTTT

clone_size: NA
v_call: TRBV5-1
j_call: TRBJ1-4
d_call: NA
cdr3_aa: CASSFRGAGTNEKLFF
cdr3_nt: TGCGCCAGCAGCTTTCGGGGGGCAGGAACTAATGAAAAACTGTTTTTT

clone_size: NA
v_call: TRBV18
j_call: TRBJ1-6
d_call: NA
cdr3_aa: CASSPPSSYNSPLHF
cdr3_nt: TGTGCCAGCTCACCCCCTAGCTCCTATAATTCACCCCTCCACTTT

clone_size: few
v_call: TRBV9
j_call: TRBJ1-1
d_call: NA
cdr3_aa: CASSGQSRNTEAFF
cdr3_nt: TGTGCCAGCAGCGGACAATCAAGGAACACTGAAGCTTTCTTT

clone_size: NA
v_call: TRBV11-2
j_call: TRBJ2-7
d_call: TRBD1
cdr3_aa: CASSLMTGVYEQYF
cdr3_nt: TGTGCCAGCAGCTTAATGACAGGGGTCTACGAGCAGTACTTC

clone_size: NA
v_call: TRBV27
j_call: TRBJ2-1
d_call: NA
cdr3_aa: CASSYQASGYNEQFF
cdr3_nt: TGTGCCAGCAGTTACCAGGCATCGGGATACAATGAGCAGTTCTTC

clone_size: NA
v_call: TRBV9
j_call: TRBJ1-2
d_call: NA
cdr3_aa: CASSVGSGEYYGYTF
cdr3_nt: TGTGCCAGCAGCGTAGGATCGGGGGAATACTATGGCTACACCTTC

clone_size: NA
v_call: TRBV5-1
j_call: TRBJ2-3
d_call: TRBD2
cdr3_aa: CASSLDGRDTDTQYF
cdr3_nt: TGCGCCAGCAGCTTGGACGGGAGGGACACAGATACGCAGTATTTT

clone_size: NA
v_call: TRBV5-1
j_call: TRBJ2-7
d_call: TRBD1
cdr3_aa: CASRTGQGPYEQYF
cdr3_nt: TGCGCCAGCAGAACCGGACAGGGGCCCTACGAGCAGTACTTC

clone_size: NA
v_call: TRBV18
j_call: TRBJ1-2
d_call: TRBD1
cdr3_aa: CASSQSLGQADGYTF
cdr3_nt: TGTGCCAGCTCCCAATCGTTGGGACAGGCTGATGGCTACACCTTC

clone_size: NA
v_call: TRBV7-2
j_call: TRBJ2-1
d_call: TRBD2
cdr3_aa: CASSLGLRGGAMGEQFF
cdr3_nt: TGTGCCAGCAGCTTAGGGCTACGCGGGGGGGCGATGGGCGAGCAGTTCTTC

clone_size: NA
v_call: TRBV5-1
j_call: TRBJ1-2
d_call: NA
cdr3_aa: CASSFGVQYGYTF
cdr3_nt: TGCGCCAGCAGCTTCGGAGTTCAGTATGGCTACACCTTC

clone_size: few
v_call: TRBV12-5
j_call: TRBJ2-1
d_call: TRBD2
cdr3_aa: CASGLGIAGVNNEQFF
cdr3_nt: TGTGCTAGTGGTTTGGGCATAGCGGGGGTGAACAATGAGCAGTTCTTC

clone_size: NA
v_call: TRBV29-1
j_call: TRBJ2-1
d_call: NA
cdr3_aa: CSVGEPGGGWNEQFF
cdr3_nt: TGCAGCGTCGGGGAACCCGGCGGGGGCTGGAATGAGCAGTTCTTC

clone_size: NA
v_call: TRBV9
j_call: TRBJ2-3
d_call: TRBD2
cdr3_aa: CASSVALAGASTDTQYF
cdr3_nt: TGTGCCAGCAGCGTGGCACTAGCGGGGGCTAGCACAGATACGCAGTATTTT

clone_size: NA
v_call: TRBV28
j_call: TRBJ2-1
d_call: TRBD2
cdr3_aa: CASTLSGTSGVNEQFF
cdr3_nt: TGTGCCAGCACCCTATCAGGGACTAGCGGGGTCAATGAGCAGTTCTTC

clone_size: NA
v_call: TRBV27
j_call: TRBJ2-3
d_call: TRBD1
cdr3_aa: CASSTSRGLRDTQYF
cdr3_nt: TGTGCCAGCAGTACATCCAGGGGGCTGAGAGATACGCAGTATTTT

clone_size: NA
v_call: TRBV5-3
j_call: TRBJ1-5
d_call: NA
cdr3_aa: CARSPDRGSDSNQPQHF
cdr3_nt: TGTGCCAGAAGTCCCGATAGGGGCTCGGATAGCAATCAGCCCCAGCATTTT

clone_size: NA
v_call: TRBV18
j_call: TRBJ2-7
d_call: NA
cdr3_aa: CASSPSQEYEQYF
cdr3_nt: TGTGCCAGCTCACCATCACAGGAATACGAGCAGTACTTC

clone_size: NA
v_call: TRBV4-2
j_call: TRBJ2-7
d_call: NA
cdr3_aa: CASSQDPTGGEQYF
cdr3_nt: TGTGCCAGCAGCCAAGATCCGACAGGTGGCGAGCAGTACTTC

clone_size: NA
v_call: TRBV4-3
j_call: TRBJ1-2
d_call: NA
cdr3_aa: CASSPRAGPQHGYTF
cdr3_nt: TGCGCCAGCAGCCCCCGTGCAGGGCCCCAACATGGCTACACCTTC

clone_size: NA
v_call: TRBV19
j_call: TRBJ2-1
d_call: TRBD2
cdr3_aa: CASTGTSGRTYNEQFF
cdr3_nt: TGTGCCAGTACTGGGACTAGCGGGAGGACTTACAATGAGCAGTTCTTC

clone_size: NA
v_call: TRBV5-5
j_call: TRBJ2-7
d_call: TRBD1
cdr3_aa: CASSPRDRVYEQYF
cdr3_nt: TGTGCCAGCAGCCCTCGGGACAGGGTCTACGAGCAGTACTTC

clone_size: NA
v_call: TRBV9
j_call: TRBJ2-3
d_call: TRBD2
cdr3_aa: CASSEGTSGFTDTQYF
cdr3_nt: TGTGCCAGCAGCGAGGGGACTAGCGGATTCACAGATACGCAGTATTTT

clone_size: NA
v_call: TRBV5-1
j_call: TRBJ2-1
d_call: TRBD2
cdr3_aa: CASSGGGASYNEQFF
cdr3_nt: TGCGCCAGTAGCGGGGGGGGCGCCTCCTACAATGAGCAGTTCTTC

clone_size: NA
v_call: TRBV9
j_call: TRBJ2-7
d_call: TRBD2
cdr3_aa: CASSLAGASEQYF
cdr3_nt: TGTGCCAGCTCCTTAGCGGGCGCGAGCGAGCAGTACTTC

clone_size: NA
v_call: TRBV11-3
j_call: TRBJ1-2
d_call: NA
cdr3_aa: CASSLTSWRSGSYGYTF
cdr3_nt: TGTGCCAGCAGCTTAACCTCGTGGAGGAGTGGTAGCTATGGCTACACCTTC

clone_size: NA
v_call: TRBV28
j_call: TRBJ2-1
d_call: TRBD1
cdr3_aa: CASSLSGTGWNNEQFF
cdr3_nt: TGTGCCAGCAGTTTATCCGGGACAGGGTGGAACAATGAGCAGTTCTTC

clone_size: few
v_call: TRBV19
j_call: TRBJ2-3
d_call: NA
cdr3_aa: CASAGADTQYF
cdr3_nt: TGTGCCTCCGCCGGGGCAGATACGCAGTATTTT

clone_size: NA
v_call: TRBV11-3
j_call: TRBJ2-5
d_call: TRBD1
cdr3_aa: CASSQGDRGRYF
cdr3_nt: TGTGCCAGCAGCCAGGGGGACAGGGGCCGTTACTTC

clone_size: NA
v_call: TRBV28
j_call: TRBJ1-4
d_call: TRBD1
cdr3_aa: CASITNRGYNEKLFF
cdr3_nt: TGTGCCAGCATCACAAACAGGGGATATAATGAAAAACTGTTTTTT

clone_size: NA
v_call: TRBV9
j_call: TRBJ2-1
d_call: TRBD2
cdr3_aa: CASSVVVERGFNNEQFF
cdr3_nt: TGTGCCAGCAGCGTAGTGGTCGAGCGGGGGTTCAACAATGAGCAGTTCTTC

clone_size: NA
v_call: TRBV5-1
j_call: TRBJ2-7
d_call: TRBD2
cdr3_aa: CASAGGFGANYEQYF
cdr3_nt: TGCGCCAGCGCGGGGGGGTTCGGGGCTAACTACGAGCAGTACTTC

clone_size: NA
v_call: TRBV7-9
j_call: TRBJ2-3
d_call: NA
cdr3_aa: CASSSSERSTDTQYF
cdr3_nt: TGTGCCAGCAGCTCTTCGGAGCGGAGCACAGATACGCAGTATTTT

clone_size: NA
v_call: TRBV28
j_call: TRBJ2-7
d_call: TRBD2
cdr3_aa: CASSLRRAGTYEQYF
cdr3_nt: TGTGCCAGCAGTCTCCGCCGAGCGGGAACCTACGAGCAGTACTTC

clone_size: NA
v_call: TRBV9
j_call: TRBJ1-2
d_call: NA
cdr3_aa: CASSVDSGRYGYTF
cdr3_nt: TGTGCCAGCAGCGTAGACTCAGGTCGCTATGGCTACACCTTC

clone_size: many
v_call: TRBV7-9
j_call: TRBJ2-6
d_call: NA
cdr3_aa: CASSLGGTGANVLTF
cdr3_nt: TGTGCCAGCAGCTTAGGCGGCACTGGGGCCAACGTCCTGACTTTC

clone_size: NA
v_call: TRBV4-1
j_call: TRBJ2-7
d_call: TRBD1
cdr3_aa: CASSSRTGRYEQYF
cdr3_nt: TGCGCCAGCAGCAGCCGGACAGGGCGTTACGAGCAGTACTTC

clone_size: few
v_call: TRBV30
j_call: TRBJ2-1
d_call: TRBD2
cdr3_aa: CAWTNIAGGPGYNEQFF
cdr3_nt: TGTGCCTGGACCAACATAGCGGGAGGGCCGGGCTACAATGAGCAGTTCTTC

clone_size: once
v_call: TRBV19
j_call: TRBJ1-2
d_call: TRBD1
cdr3_aa: CASSPEGGQGYGYTF
cdr3_nt: TGTGCCAGTAGCCCAGAGGGGGGACAGGGGTATGGCTACACCTTC